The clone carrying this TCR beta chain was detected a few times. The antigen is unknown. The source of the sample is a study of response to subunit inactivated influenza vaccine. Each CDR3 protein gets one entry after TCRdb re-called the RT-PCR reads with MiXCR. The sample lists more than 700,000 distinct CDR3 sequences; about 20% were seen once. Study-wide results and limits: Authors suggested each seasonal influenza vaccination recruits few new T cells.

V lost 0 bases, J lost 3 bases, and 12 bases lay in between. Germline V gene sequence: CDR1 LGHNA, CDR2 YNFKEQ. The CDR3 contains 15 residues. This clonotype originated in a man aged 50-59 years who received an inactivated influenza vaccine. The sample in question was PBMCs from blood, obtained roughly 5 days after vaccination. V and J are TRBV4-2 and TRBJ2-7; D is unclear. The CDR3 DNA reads TGTGCCAGCAGCCAAGATCTCGGCGGATTCTACGAGCAGTACTTC. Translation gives CASSQDLGGFYEQYF.